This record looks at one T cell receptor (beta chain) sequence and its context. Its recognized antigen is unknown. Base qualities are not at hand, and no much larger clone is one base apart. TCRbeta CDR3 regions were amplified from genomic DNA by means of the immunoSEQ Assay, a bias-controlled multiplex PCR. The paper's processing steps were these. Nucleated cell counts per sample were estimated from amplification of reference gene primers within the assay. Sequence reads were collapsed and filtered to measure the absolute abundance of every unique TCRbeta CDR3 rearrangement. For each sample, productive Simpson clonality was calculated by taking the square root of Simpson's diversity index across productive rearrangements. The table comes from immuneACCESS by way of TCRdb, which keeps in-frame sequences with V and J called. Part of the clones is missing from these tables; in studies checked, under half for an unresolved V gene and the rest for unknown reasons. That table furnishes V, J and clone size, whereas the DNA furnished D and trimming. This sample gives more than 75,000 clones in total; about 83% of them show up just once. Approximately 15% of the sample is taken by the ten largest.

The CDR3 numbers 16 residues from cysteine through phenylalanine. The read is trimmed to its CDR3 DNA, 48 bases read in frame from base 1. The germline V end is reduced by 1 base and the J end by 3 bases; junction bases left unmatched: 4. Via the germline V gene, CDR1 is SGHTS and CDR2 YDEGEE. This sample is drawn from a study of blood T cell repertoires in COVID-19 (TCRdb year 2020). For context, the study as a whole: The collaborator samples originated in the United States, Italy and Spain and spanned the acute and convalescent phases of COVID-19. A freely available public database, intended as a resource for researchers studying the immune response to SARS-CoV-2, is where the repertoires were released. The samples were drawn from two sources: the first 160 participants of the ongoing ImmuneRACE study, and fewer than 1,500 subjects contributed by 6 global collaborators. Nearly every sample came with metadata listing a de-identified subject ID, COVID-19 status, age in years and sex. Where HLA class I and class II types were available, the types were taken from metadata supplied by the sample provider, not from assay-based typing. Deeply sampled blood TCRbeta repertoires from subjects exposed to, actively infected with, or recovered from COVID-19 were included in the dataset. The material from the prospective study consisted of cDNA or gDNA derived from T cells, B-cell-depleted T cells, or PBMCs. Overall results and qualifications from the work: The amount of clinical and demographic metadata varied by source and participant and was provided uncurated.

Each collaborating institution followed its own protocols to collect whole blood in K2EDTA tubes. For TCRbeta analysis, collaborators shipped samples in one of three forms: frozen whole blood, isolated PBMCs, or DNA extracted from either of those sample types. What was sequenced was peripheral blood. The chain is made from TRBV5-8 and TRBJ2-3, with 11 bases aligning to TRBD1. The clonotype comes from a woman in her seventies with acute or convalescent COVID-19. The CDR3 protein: CASSLFGTGGTDTQYF. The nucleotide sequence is TGTGCCAGCAGCTTGTTCGGGACAGGGGGAACAGATACGCAGTATTTT.